These T cell receptor beta chains were read from a single sample in a study of T cells expressing NK-cell markers. TCRdb re-called the 5' RACE reads; one entry per CDR3 protein, DNA not given. The sample shows some 300,000 distinct CDR3 sequences, and approximately 0.39% sits with its ten largest clones. Sequenced material: blood T cells: a sorted CD56 or NKG2C T cell subset, CD4+ or CD8+ T cells, or bulk PBMC T cells (not recorded which). Receptors were obtained from a man aged 18 to 29 in good health. CDR3s include the opening cysteine and the closing phenylalanine or tryptophan.

j_gene | v_gene | CDR3aa
TRBJ2-1 | TRBV20-1 | CSARKGATNEQFF
TRBJ1-1 | TRBV29-1 | CSVRDRDGTEAFF
TRBJ1-1 | TRBV11-3 | CASSLGGTENTEAFF
TRBJ1-1 | TRBV3-1 | CASSQDSEAFF
TRBJ2-2 | TRBV20-1 | CSARARQGWDTGELFF
TRBJ2-3 | TRBV5-1 | CASSPQGYTDTQYF
TRBJ1-1 | TRBV5-1 | CASMDSGGVNTEAFF
TRBJ2-5 | TRBV5-1 | CASSLGTSYGQETQYF
TRBJ2-1 | TRBV7-6 | CASSLIGGLAVTEGYNEQFF
TRBJ2-5 | TRBV7-2 | CASSKDRGRETQYF
TRBJ2-1 | TRBV11-3 | CASSLEVRQGNEQFF
TRBJ2-4 | TRBV10-3 | CAISEFLAGVKNENIQYF
TRBJ2-7 | TRBV29-1 | CRVINRPTAYEQYF
TRBJ2-5 | TRBV20-1 | CSARVTTGREESQYF
TRBJ2-7 | TRBV6-2/TRBV6-3 | CASSYSRDILGEQYF
TRBJ2-3 | TRBV12-3/TRBV12-4 | CASSQGDTQYF
TRBJ1-1 | TRBV18 | CASSPPIRGLGDTEAFF
TRBJ2-2 | TRBV7-3 | CASSFKRPGELFF
TRBJ2-1 | TRBV28 | CASKFLGSEQFF
TRBJ2-1 | TRBV15 | CATSKEGGVRWENGKYEQFF
TRBJ2-3 | TRBV6-5 | CASSSVAGGRDTQYF
TRBJ2-2 | TRBV29-1 | CSTKGTGINGELFF
TRBJ2-1 | TRBV12-3/TRBV12-4 | CASTLGLRGAYNEQFF
TRBJ2-1 | TRBV12-3/TRBV12-4 | CASSSSGRRNEQFF
TRBJ2-2 | TRBV5-1 | CASSVAGRRTGELFF
TRBJ2-7 | TRBV29-1 | CSVGRKDEQYF
TRBJ2-3 | TRBV29-1 | CSVLWGPGDTQYF
TRBJ1-5 | TRBV15 | CATSREARVFGNQPQHF
TRBJ2-1 | TRBV9 | CASSASWEGYNEQFF
TRBJ1-5 | TRBV11-3 | CASSKQGVNQPQHF
TRBJ2-2 | TRBV9 | CASSVGHGRATGELFF
TRBJ2-1 | TRBV12-3/TRBV12-4 | CASSRQGARNEQFF
TRBJ1-3 | TRBV4-2 | CASSQGPFREMSGNTIYF
TRBJ1-6 | TRBV19 | CASSTQNSPLHF
TRBJ1-4 | TRBV28 | CAARGSGEKLFF
TRBJ1-5 | TRBV29-1 | CSVLDRDRGDQPQHF
TRBJ2-2 | TRBV7-9 | CASSLAWMDTGELFF
TRBJ1-6 | TRBV20-1 | CSAYLGSGSNSPLHF
TRBJ2-2 | TRBV24-1 | CATSDFNGPYTGELFF
TRBJ2-1 | TRBV12-3/TRBV12-4 | CASSFKGAANEQFF
TRBJ2-1 | TRBV7-2 | CASSLAVASPSNEQFF
TRBJ1-1 | TRBV7-9 | CASSLRLKEGTEAFF
TRBJ2-7 | TRBV4-3 | CASSQAQAGAYEQYF
TRBJ2-3 | TRBV11-2 | CASSPQRGLAGRTDTQYF
TRBJ1-2 | TRBV5-4 | CASSSRTGGPSGYTF
TRBJ1-2 | TRBV19 | CASSIVSTGTSYGYTF
TRBJ2-3 | TRBV24-1 | CATSSPGQGGTDTQYF
TRBJ2-3 | TRBV21-1 | CASSLGHQTRKTSTDTQYF
TRBJ2-3 | TRBV29-1 | CSVADRVGGTQYF
TRBJ2-1 | TRBV9 | CASSVGALLAGGYNEQFF
TRBJ2-1 | TRBV7-3 | CASSPMAESSYNEQFF
TRBJ2-6 | TRBV25-1 | CASSAQDRLTSLGANVLTF
TRBJ2-1 | TRBV7-6 | CASSLVGEWWFF
TRBJ2-3 | TRBV6-1 | CASSSRDQRDTQYF
TRBJ2-3 | TRBV11-3 | CASSEPGRKTDTQYF
TRBJ2-1 | TRBV12-3/TRBV12-4 | CASSLGTGTRSEQFF
TRBJ2-2 | TRBV12-3/TRBV12-4 | CASSLVQVGGELFF
TRBJ1-5 | TRBV7-2 | CASRMDRAGNQPQHF